The clone carrying this T cell receptor (beta chain) showed up just a few times. Its specificity is not known. This record comes from a study of T-cell memory formation after mild COVID-19. Study-level information: Largely, TCR clusters stayed within a single donor. The study, taken as a whole, reports: There was a balanced CD4/CD8 profile in clones contracting day 15 to 85, and later expanders leaned CD4+. Among contracting clones, CD4+ were mainly CM/EM and CD8+ enriched in EMRA.

TCRdb itself ran the 5' RACE reads through MiXCR, one entry per CDR3 protein. The repertoire includes 40,000 or so distinct CDR3 sequences, around 6.6% of them detected once, and about 0.8% sits in the top ten. Germline lookup yields CDR1 MNHEY and CDR2 SVGAGI. Trimming took off 2 bases at V and 10 bases at J, with 12 bases between the two ends. The CDR3 runs to 13 residues. The chain carries TRBV6-5 and TRBJ2-1; D is perhaps TRBD2 (5 bases). Sequenced material: PBMCs or a T cell subset sorted from them (not recorded which). The receptor was isolated from an adult who had mild COVID-19 (a few samples of this study predate the infection). Cell type and time point are not known. The DNA for the CDR3 is TGTGCCAGCAGTTACGGGGTCCGAGGGGAGCAGTTCTTC. Translation: CASSYGVRGEQFF.